This TCR beta chain appears in the sequencing data of a study of regulatory T cells in long-lasting Graves disease. Study-wide results and limits: Persistent disease was characterized by preferential usage of TRBV28, TRBJ1-2 and TRBJ2-5. Accuracy might have suffered from few samples.

This clonotype appeared many times. Antigen: not known. V was pared by 6 bases and J by 3 bases, with 6 bases of the junction left unmatched. The CDR3 length is 15 residues. Germline CDR1 SNHLY, CDR2 FYNNEI. Sequencing libraries for TCR beta were prepared with iRepertoire HTBI primers and Arm-PCR of CDR3 regions. TCRdb recomputed calls from the multiplex PCR reads with MiXCR, one row per CDR3 protein. There are a few hundred thousand distinct CDR3 sequences in the sample; roughly 18% occur only once, and 13% to 15% lies in the top ten. Time point: newly diagnosed GD, antithyroid drugs for less than 3 months. Extracted PBMC RNA gave rise to the TCR library. These same data were also listed under a study on T cells in Graves' hyperthyroidism and ophthalmopathy. That work states: Researchers ran a first-round RT-PCR on the TCR CDR3 using the HTBI primer set. A model built on 13 V-J features separated ophthalmopathy from stable hyperthyroidism.

The TCR comes from a woman aged 30 to 39 with Graves disease. The sample was peripheral blood mononuclear cells (PBMCs), taken at new diagnosis, from a patient treated with antithyroid drugs. The V and J genes are TRBV2 and TRBJ1-5; TRBD1 matches 9 bases. For the CDR3, the DNA is TGTGCCAGCAGGGCGGACAGGGGACCCAATCAGCCCCAGCATTTT. Its protein product is CASRADRGPNQPQHF.